This is a list of T cell receptor beta chains from one sample in a study of shared clonotypes between healthy human individuals. Sequencing was performed with immunoSEQ multiplex PCR; in TCRdb, only in-frame clones are kept and a portion is missing. The repertoire consists of 2 million to 3 million clones, with more than 85% occurring once and the leading ten covering about 0.34%. The sequencing input was naive CD4+ T cells from PBMCs. The receptors here all came from a man between 18 and 29 years old in good health. Some clones in this sample may be carry-over from other donors' samples. Both conserved end residues are part of each CDR3. Each record gives: CDR3 protein, V gene, J gene.

cdr3_aa: CASSDVTGTGGYTF
v_call: TRBV2
j_call: TRBJ1-2

cdr3_aa: CASSVSGSLDEQYF
v_call: TRBV6-1
j_call: TRBJ2-7

cdr3_aa: CASSQTNGRGTLGTGELFF
v_call: TRBV7-9
j_call: TRBJ2-2

cdr3_aa: CASSLVGGRAYEQYF
v_call: TRBV7-2
j_call: TRBJ2-7

cdr3_aa: CASSVGAATSTDTQYF
v_call: TRBV9
j_call: TRBJ2-3

cdr3_aa: CASSVQVEAFF
v_call: TRBV5-5
j_call: TRBJ1-1

cdr3_aa: CASSLHRDTEAFF
v_call: TRBV7-3
j_call: TRBJ1-1

cdr3_aa: CASSPRRAEHSNQPQHF
v_call: TRBV19
j_call: TRBJ1-5

cdr3_aa: CSVHREEGYTF
v_call: TRBV29-1
j_call: TRBJ1-2

cdr3_aa: CASSKGPRSGGQANEKLFF
v_call: TRBV21-1
j_call: TRBJ1-4

cdr3_aa: CASSERDYNSPLHF
v_call: TRBV6-1
j_call: TRBJ1-6

cdr3_aa: CASSLARGGRSTDTQYF
v_call: TRBV7-2
j_call: TRBJ2-3

cdr3_aa: CASSPTGSRYEQYF
v_call: TRBV5-4
j_call: TRBJ2-7

cdr3_aa: CASSLGQGTTYEQYF
v_call: TRBV5-4
j_call: TRBJ2-7

cdr3_aa: CASSKVHATGINQPQHF
v_call: TRBV21-1
j_call: TRBJ1-5

cdr3_aa: CASTQGGNTYEQYF
v_call: TRBV6-5
j_call: TRBJ2-7

cdr3_aa: CASRANLQGGRAFF
v_call: TRBV6-4
j_call: TRBJ1-1

cdr3_aa: CASSLGVRDEQFF
v_call: TRBV11-3
j_call: TRBJ2-1

cdr3_aa: CASSVAGGDRKLFF
v_call: TRBV9
j_call: TRBJ1-4

cdr3_aa: CASSGGAGGSYEQYF
v_call: TRBV7-2
j_call: TRBJ2-7

cdr3_aa: CASSRSQGDTEAFF
v_call: TRBV5-1
j_call: TRBJ1-1

cdr3_aa: CASSPVGSYEQYF
v_call: TRBV18
j_call: TRBJ2-7

cdr3_aa: CASSLRAGGMNTEAFF
v_call: TRBV7-3
j_call: TRBJ1-1

cdr3_aa: CASIVTAEGEQYF
v_call: TRBV6-1
j_call: TRBJ2-7

cdr3_aa: CASTPLGGEETQYF
v_call: TRBV28
j_call: TRBJ2-5

cdr3_aa: CAWSMGYNEQFF
v_call: TRBV30
j_call: TRBJ2-1

cdr3_aa: CASSPNLGTSGSGELFF
v_call: TRBV28
j_call: TRBJ2-2

cdr3_aa: CASSSPGAGSTYEQYF
v_call: TRBV21-1
j_call: TRBJ2-7

cdr3_aa: CASSFRTSGSYEQYF
v_call: TRBV11-2
j_call: TRBJ2-7

cdr3_aa: CASTPTSGIFYEQYF
v_call: TRBV2
j_call: TRBJ2-7

cdr3_aa: CASSLDRAYEQYF
v_call: TRBV11-2
j_call: TRBJ2-7

cdr3_aa: CASTGLGTGNYEQYF
v_call: TRBV18
j_call: TRBJ2-7

cdr3_aa: CASSAVLRDRGNEKLFF
v_call: TRBV6-1
j_call: TRBJ1-4

cdr3_aa: CASSLISLGETQYF
v_call: TRBV7-7
j_call: TRBJ2-5

cdr3_aa: CASSLRQGAGTEAFF
v_call: TRBV7-8
j_call: TRBJ1-1

cdr3_aa: CSVEDRDRAQHF
v_call: TRBV29-1
j_call: TRBJ1-5

cdr3_aa: CASSLRGGEAFF
v_call: TRBV5-4
j_call: TRBJ1-1

cdr3_aa: CASSPPTHNEQFF
v_call: TRBV4-1
j_call: TRBJ2-1

cdr3_aa: CASSLGTGSDTQYF
v_call: TRBV5-1
j_call: TRBJ2-3

cdr3_aa: CASSLGSGAPYGYTF
v_call: TRBV11-2
j_call: TRBJ1-2

cdr3_aa: CASSPGRQGFFGELFF
v_call: TRBV7-3
j_call: TRBJ2-2